These 20 T cell receptor beta chains came from one sample sequenced in a study of T cell repertoires in cytomegalovirus infection. TCRdb called the reads again in MiXCR, with one record for every CDR3 protein. The table records about a million distinct CDR3 sequences, roughly 31% of them present only once. These receptors' antigens are unknown. The specimen was cultured CD8+ T cells from PBMCs, collected from culture after CMV antigen stimulation. The receptors shown here come from a human donor in good health (CMV status not recorded). Some clones in this sample may be carry-over from other donors' samples.

This sequence joins TRBV6-6 and TRBJ1-2; the D gene is possibly TRBD1 (5 bases). This CDR3 has 13 amino acids. The germline V and J ends were trimmed by 6 bases and 3 bases, with 11 bases remaining between them. The V gene's germline CDR1 is MNHNY and CDR2 SVGAGI (reference sequence). CDR3 in DNA: TGTGCCAGCAGCTGGGACGGGGACTATGGCTACACCTTC. This sequence encodes CASSWDGDYGYTF.

The chain is built from TRBV13 and TRBJ1-2; D gene ambiguous. The CDR3 runs 15 residues. Germline V gene data show CDR1 as PRHDT and CDR2 as FYEKMQ (reference sequence). V shed 3 bases and J shed 8 bases, with 19 bases lying between them. In nucleotides, the CDR3 is TGTGCCAGCAGCTTGAGGGCTAGTGCCCGCGACGGCTACACCTTC. Its translation is CASSLRASARDGYTF. Full variable domain (remainder filled in from reference TRBV13 and TRBJ1-2): AAGVIQSPRHLIKEKRETATLKCYPIPRHDTVYWYQQGPGQDPQFLISFYEKMQSDKGSIPDRFSAQQFSDYHSELNMSSLELGDSALYFCASSLRASARDGYTFGSGTRLTVV.

This clonotype has only a few counts. V and J are TRBV27 and TRBJ2-1; TRBD2 matches at 9 bases. CDR1 and CDR2 from the germline V gene are MNHEY and SMNVEV (reference sequence). V lost 5 bases, J lost 9 bases, and 14 bases stayed unmatched. CDR3 length equals 16 residues. The CDR3 loop is CASSPAGGGAFFEQFF. CDR3 DNA: TGTGCCAGCAGTCCAGCTGGCGGGGGGGCCTTTTTTGAGCAGTTCTTC.

This chain uses TRBV12-3 or TRBV12-4 with TRBJ2-7, with D possibly TRBD1 on 6 matching bases. The CDR3 is 13 amino acids. Trimming took 3 bases from V and 3 from J, leaving 9 bases between them. CDR3 sequence reads: CASSFPGDYEQYF. CDR3 in DNA: TGTGCCAGCAGTTTTCCAGGGGACTACGAGCAGTACTTC.

This clonotype was seen more than once but under ten times. The chain has TRBV7-9 and TRBJ1-1; no definite D call. CDR1 SEHNR and CDR2 FQNEAQ come from the germline V gene (reference sequence). The CDR3 sequence is 15 residues long. V lost 2 bases and J 0 bases, leaving 10 bases between the germline ends. Here the CDR3 reads CASSLIVGMNTEAFF. The CDR3 coding sequence is TGTGCCAGCAGCTTAATAGTGGGAATGAACACTGAAGCTTTCTTT.

This clonotype appeared many times. J is TRBJ1-6 and V is TRBV27; D might be TRBD1 (5 bases). In germline, CDR1 is MNHEY, CDR2 SMNVEV (reference sequence). The CDR3 is 17 residues long. Trimming took 4 bases from V and 7 from J, leaving 20 bases between them. The CDR3, as DNA: TGTGCCAGCAGTTCGGGCGCTTTCGGGCAGGGCAATTCACCCCTCCACTTT. Translation gives CASSSGAFGQGNSPLHF.

CDR3 protein: CASSIGDRDEQFF. The CDR3 bases are TGTGCCAGTAGTATCGGGGACAGGGATGAGCAGTTCTTC. The V call is TRBV19, the J call TRBJ2-1, with TRBD1 matching 9 bases. Germline-derived CDR1 and CDR2 are LNHDA and SQIVND (reference sequence). This CDR3 spans 13 amino acids. Trimming cost V 3 bases and J 8 bases; bases outside gene matches: 2.

CDR3 sequence reads: CASEGPGPSNYGYTF. CDR3 sequence (DNA): TGTGCCAGCGAGGGGCCCGGACCATCTAACTATGGCTACACCTTC. The chain joins TRBV25-1 to TRBJ1-2; weak D call: TRBD1 (5 bases). The germline V gene encodes CDR1 MGHDK and CDR2 SYGVNS. V lost 8 bases to trimming and J lost 0 bases, with 16 bases between them. This CDR3 spans 15 amino acids.

V usage is TRBV19 and J usage is TRBJ1-5; D is perhaps TRBD1 (6 bases). The CDR3 extends over 14 amino acids. Trimming removed 1 base from V and 7 bases from J, with 11 bases in between. Germline values: CDR1 LNHDA, CDR2 SQIVND (reference sequence). CDR3 DNA sequence: TGTGCCAGTAGTATAGCCACAGGGCGCCAGCCCCAGCATTTT. Its protein is CASSIATGRQPQHF.

The gene calls are TRBV6-2 or TRBV6-3 and TRBJ2-1, with D perhaps given as TRBD1 or TRBD2 (6 bases each). The V and J ends lost 4 bases and 5 bases respectively, with 15 bases between them. The CDR3 contains 15 residues. The germline CDR1 and CDR2 sequences are MNHEY and SVGEGT. The CDR3 loop is CASSFSGRQDNEQFF. The CDR3 DNA follows: TGTGCCAGCAGTTTTTCCGGGAGACAGGACAATGAGCAGTTCTTC.

Only a few counts were recorded for this clonotype. The V call is TRBV7-8, the J call TRBJ2-3; 10 nucleotides match TRBD2. In germline, CDR1 is SGHVS, CDR2 FQNEAQ. The CDR3 is 16 residues long. After removal of 1 base from V and 4 bases from J, the junction contained 5 bases not matched to a gene. The CDR3 bases are TGTGCCAGCAGCTTAGAAGCGGGGGGGCAGGCAGATACGCAGTATTTT. Amino acids: CASSLEAGGQADTQYF.

This chain joins TRBV6-1 and TRBJ2-2; TRBD1 is a possible D gene (6 bases). V was clipped by 8 bases and J by 0 bases, with 16 bases between them. The CDR3 sequence is 16 residues long. Looked up from germline, CDR1 is MNHNS and CDR2 is SASEGT. CDR3 nucleotide sequence: TGTGCCAGCTCAATCACAGGGCCGCCGAACACCGGGGAGCTGTTTTTT. The encoded protein is CASSITGPPNTGELFF.

The V and J genes are TRBV27 and TRBJ2-1; 8 bases line up with TRBD1. The V segment lost 3 bases and the J segment 6 bases; nucleotides outside the gene matches: 16. The germline gives CDR1 MNHEY, CDR2 SMNVEV (reference sequence). The CDR3 is 18 residues long. The CDR3 spells CASSFGDRGTYNGNEQFF. CDR3 sequence (DNA): TGTGCCAGCAGTTTTGGCGACAGGGGAACTTATAACGGCAATGAGCAGTTCTTC.

A few counts support this clonotype. The chain uses TRBV12-5 and TRBJ2-7, with D unresolved. CDR3 length: 12 residues. V shed 6 bases and J shed 3 bases, with 9 bases lying between them. Germline values: CDR1 LGHNT, CDR2 FRNRAP. DNA of the CDR3: TGTGCTAGTGGCCCAACGCTCTACGAGCAGTACTTC. The encoded protein is CASGPTLYEQYF.

The V and J genes are TRBV4-1 and TRBJ1-1; the D is unclear. The CDR3 totals 14 residues. Germline V lookup: CDR1 MGHRA, CDR2 YSYEKL. V lost 1 base and J 5 bases, leaving 11 bases between the germline ends. CDR3 sequence: CASSQGPLGTEAFF. The CDR3 DNA is TGCGCCAGCAGCCAAGGACCATTGGGGACTGAAGCTTTCTTT.

This sequence joins TRBV2 and TRBJ2-7; D possibly uses TRBD1 or TRBD2 (5 bases each). V shed 2 bases and J shed 5 bases, with 16 bases lying between them. Looked up from germline, CDR1 is SNHLY and CDR2 is FYNNEI. The CDR3 is 15 amino acids. CDR3 DNA sequence: TGTGCCAGCAGTGAAAGGTCAGGGCGGGTCCACGAGCAGTACGTC. Its translation is CASSERSGRVHEQYV.

This clonotype was detected only a few times. The gene calls are TRBV11-3 and TRBJ2-1; 8 bases are a match to TRBD1. Trimming cost V 2 bases and J 7 bases; bases outside gene matches: 10. The CDR3 spans 16 residues. CDR1 is SGHNT, CDR2 YENEEA, per germline. Here the CDR3 reads CASSLFGQGAGNEQFF. The CDR3 DNA reads TGTGCCAGCAGCTTATTCGGGCAGGGGGCAGGGAATGAGCAGTTCTTC.

This clonotype was found a few times. The chain uses TRBV12-3 or TRBV12-4 and TRBJ2-7, with 8 bases matching TRBD1. The CDR3 is 15 residues long. The trim removed 6 bases at V and 4 bases at J, leaving 11 bases unmatched. The CDR3 loop is CASSPVWDRSYEQYF. The CDR3 DNA is TGTGCCAGCAGCCCGGTATGGGACAGGAGTTACGAGCAGTACTTC.

The V gene is TRBV29-1, the J gene TRBJ2-7; D not certain. The CDR3 sequence is 12 residues long. V was clipped by 5 bases and J by 4 bases, with 12 bases between them. In germline, CDR1 is SQVTM, CDR2 ANQGSEA. The CDR3 region has the DNA TGCAGCGTTTCATCAGCCGGTTACGAGCAGTACTTC. Amino acid sequence: CSVSSAGYEQYF.

V is TRBV19 and J is TRBJ2-1, with D unclear. V was trimmed by 1 base and J by 9 bases, leaving 13 bases between them. This CDR3 region has 14 residues. CDR1 LNHDA and CDR2 SQIVND come from the germline V gene (reference sequence). DNA of the CDR3: TGTGCCAGTAGTATAGGTCCGAGCTCAGGTGAGCAGTTCTTC. Translated, it gives CASSIGPSSGEQFF. Variable domain in full (rest from reference TRBV19 and TRBJ2-1): DGGITQSPKYLFRKEGQNVTLSCEQNLNHDAMYWYRQDPGQGLRLIYYSQIVNDFQKGDIAEGYSVSREKKESFPLTVTSAQKNPTAFYLCASSIGPSSGEQFFGPGTRLTVL.